Included here is one TCR beta chain sequence, with context. To make TCR beta libraries, researchers used iRepertoire HTBI primers and Arm-PCR of CDR3 regions. TCRdb reprocessed the multiplex PCR reads with MiXCR, giving one entry per CDR3 protein. The sample carries 400,000 to 600,000 distinct CDR3 sequences, around a fifth recorded once. V was cut by 6 bases and J by 5 bases, with 14 bases left in between. The CDR3 is 13 amino acids. Per germline, CDR1 DFQATT and CDR2 SNEGSKA (reference sequence). The data originate from a study of regulatory T cells in long-lasting Graves disease. The time point: persistent/refractory GD, antithyroid drugs over 5 years with positive TRAb. Construction of the TCR library relied on RNA isolated from PBMCs.

This sequence originates from a female donor with Graves disease. The gene calls are TRBV20-1 and TRBJ1-5; the D is unclear. Sequences were derived from peripheral blood mononuclear cells (PBMCs), sampled when the disease was refractory, from a patient treated with antithyroid drugs. This CDR3 reads CSASRFGDQPQHF. The CDR3 DNA sequence: TGCAGTGCATCGAGATTCGGGGATCAGCCCCAGCATTTT.